The 5 T cell receptor beta chains given below trace back to one sample, sequenced in a study of T cell repertoires in cytomegalovirus infection (dated by TCRdb to about 2019). These receptors lack a known antigen. For sequencing, an Illumina HiSeq 1500 was employed. In-frame beta chains were kept once TCRdb had trimmed the public reads at Q25 with fastp and called clones with MiXCR. Each entry merges the rows of one CDR3 protein and shows their most common DNA and genes. The sample table holds 700,000 to 850,000 distinct CDR3 sequences, of which 32% were seen once. The top ten clones comprise roughly an eighth of the sample. Reading the label with the study, this specimen's treatment or condition is: in vitro stimulation with specific CMV peptide epitopes to enrich CMV-specific T cells. The source was cultured CD8+ T cells from PBMCs, collected from culture after CMV antigen stimulation. Every receptor here comes from a human donor in good health (CMV status not recorded). Some clones in this sample may be carry-over from other donors' samples.

The chain is built from TRBV27 and TRBJ2-5; the D gene is possibly TRBD2 (5 bases). The length of the CDR3 is 14 residues. The germline V gene has CDR1 MNHEY and CDR2 SMNVEV (reference sequence). V was cut by 5 bases and J by 5 bases, with 15 bases left in between. The CDR3 is CASSPLGVLETQYF. DNA for the CDR3: TGTGCCAGCAGTCCCCTCGGGGTGCTGGAGACCCAGTACTTC.

This clonotype was seen a handful of times. V and J are TRBV7-9 and TRBJ1-2; 8 positions agree with TRBD1. Trimming took 6 bases from V and 2 from J; bases not matched to a gene: 8. This CDR3 has 15 amino acids. Germline V gene lookup returns CDR1 SEHNR and CDR2 FQNEAQ (reference sequence). The CDR3 sequence: CASRPTGGSNYGYTF. As DNA, the CDR3 is TGTGCCAGCAGGCCCACAGGGGGAAGCAACTATGGCTACACCTTC.

Only a few counts were recorded for this clonotype. The chain has TRBV5-6 and TRBJ2-5; 10 positions match TRBD2. Germline CDR1 SGHDT, CDR2 YYEEEE. The CDR3 length is 17 residues. J lost 2 bases, V lost 4 bases, and 11 bases had no gene match. The CDR3 spells CASSPGLAARKQETQYF. The CDR3 nucleotides read TGTGCCAGCAGCCCTGGACTAGCGGCCCGAAAGCAAGAGACCCAGTACTTC.

The CDR3 DNA reads TGTGCCAGCAGCGAACCGGGACAGGCCTTCTACGAGCAGTACTTC. Amino acids: CASSEPGQAFYEQYF. The chain couples TRBV2 to TRBJ2-7, with TRBD1 matching 8 bases. V lost 6 bases and J lost 3; bases outside the gene matches: 10. CDR1 SNHLY and CDR2 FYNNEI come from the germline V gene. The CDR3 is 15 residues long. Full variable domain (remainder filled in from reference TRBV2 and TRBJ2-7): EPEVTQTPSHQVTQMGQEVILRCVPISNHLYFYWYRQILGQKVEFLVSFYNNEISEKSEIFDDQFSVERPDGSNFTLKIRSTKLEDSAMYFCASSEPGQAFYEQYFGPGTRLTVT.

This clonotype was counted a few times. The gene calls are TRBV10-3 and TRBJ1-4; D not resolved. CDR3 length: 16 amino acids. Trimming stripped 3 bases from V and 0 bases from J, with 11 bases between. The germline gives CDR1 ENHRY, CDR2 SYGVKD. The CDR3 sequence: CAISDSPVATNEKLFF. CDR3 coding DNA: TGTGCCATCAGTGATAGTCCGGTTGCAACTAATGAAAAACTGTTTTTT.